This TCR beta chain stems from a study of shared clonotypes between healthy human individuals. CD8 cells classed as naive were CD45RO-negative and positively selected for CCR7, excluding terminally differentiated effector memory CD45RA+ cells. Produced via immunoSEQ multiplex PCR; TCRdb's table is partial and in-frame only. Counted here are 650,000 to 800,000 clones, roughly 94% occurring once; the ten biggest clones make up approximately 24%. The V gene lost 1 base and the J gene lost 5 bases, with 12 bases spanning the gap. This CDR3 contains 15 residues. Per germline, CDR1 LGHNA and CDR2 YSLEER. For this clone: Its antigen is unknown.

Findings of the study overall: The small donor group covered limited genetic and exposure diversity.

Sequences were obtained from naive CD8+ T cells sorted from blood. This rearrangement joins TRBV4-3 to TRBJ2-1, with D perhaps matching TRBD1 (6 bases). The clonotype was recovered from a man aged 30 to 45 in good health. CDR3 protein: CASSQGTGSNNEQFF. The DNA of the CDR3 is TGCGCCAGCAGCCAAGGTACAGGGAGTAACAATGAGCAGTTCTTC.